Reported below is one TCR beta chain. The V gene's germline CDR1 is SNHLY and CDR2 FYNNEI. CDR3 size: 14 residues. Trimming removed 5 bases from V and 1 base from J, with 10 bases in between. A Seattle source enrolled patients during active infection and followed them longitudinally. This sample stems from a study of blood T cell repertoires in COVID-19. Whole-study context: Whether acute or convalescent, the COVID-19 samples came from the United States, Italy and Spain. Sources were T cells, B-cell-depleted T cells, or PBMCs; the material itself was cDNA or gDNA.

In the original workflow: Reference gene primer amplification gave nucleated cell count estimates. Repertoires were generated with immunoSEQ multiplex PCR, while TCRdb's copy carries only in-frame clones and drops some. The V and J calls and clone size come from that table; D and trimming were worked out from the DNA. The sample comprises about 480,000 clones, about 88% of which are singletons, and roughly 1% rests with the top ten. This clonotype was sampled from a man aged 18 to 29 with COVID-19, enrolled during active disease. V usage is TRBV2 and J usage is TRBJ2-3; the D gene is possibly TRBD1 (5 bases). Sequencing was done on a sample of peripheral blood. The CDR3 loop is CASSPQVRTDTQYF. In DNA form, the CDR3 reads TGTGCCAGCAGTCCACAGGTCCGCACAGATACGCAGTATTTT.